The rows below give T cell receptor beta chains drawn from one sample of a study of type 1 regulatory T cells. TCRdb reprocessed the reads with MiXCR, giving one entry per CDR3 protein. Here the sample spans 60,000 to 70,000 distinct CDR3 sequences, roughly three fifths being singletons. No cognate antigen is known for these TCRs. Sequences were obtained from cultured T cells, either the whole culture or a sorted T cell fraction (not recorded which). The receptors were sampled from a human donor in good health. CDR3s include the opening cysteine and the closing phenylalanine or tryptophan. The D gene is left open where the match is weak. Rows may omit the clone size; those that give it use once, few, many or a size class.

V: TRBV5-4; D: -; size: -; J: TRBJ1-1; DNA: TGTGCCAGCAGCGTGGACAAGAACACTGAAGCTTTCTTT; CDR3: CASSVDKNTEAFF
V: TRBV7-2; D: -; size: -; J: TRBJ2-7; DNA: TGTGCCAGCAGCCCAGGTCCCCCACATTACGAGCAGTACTTC; CDR3: CASSPGPPHYEQYF
V: TRBV7-2; D: -; size: few; J: TRBJ2-7; DNA: TGTGCCAGCAGCTTCGACCCGACTCCTTCCTACGAGCAGTACTTC; CDR3: CASSFDPTPSYEQYF
V: TRBV5-1; D: TRBD1; size: -; J: TRBJ2-1; DNA: TGCGCCAGCAGCTTGGGGGGACAGGGTTACAATGAGCAGTTCTTC; CDR3: CASSLGGQGYNEQFF
V: TRBV5-6; D: -; size: -; J: TRBJ2-6; DNA: TGTGCCAGCAGCTTGATAGTGCTCTCTGGGGCCAACGTCCTGACTTTC; CDR3: CASSLIVLSGANVLTF
V: TRBV4-1; D: -; size: -; J: TRBJ1-1; DNA: TGCGCCAGCAGCCAAGTATACGGGGAGGTGAACGCTTTCTTT; CDR3: CASSQVYGEVNAFF
V: TRBV11-1; D: TRBD1; size: -; J: TRBJ2-5; DNA: TGTGCCAGCAGCTCACTCGGGACAGTCCAAGAGACCCAGTACTTC; CDR3: CASSSLGTVQETQYF
V: TRBV7-2; D: -; size: -; J: TRBJ2-7; DNA: TGTGCCAGCAGCTTAGCCCGGACTATGGGCGAGCAGTACTTC; CDR3: CASSLARTMGEQYF
V: TRBV20-1; D: -; size: few; J: TRBJ2-7; DNA: TGCAGTGCTAGTTTCTCAGGGGTGAGCTACGAGCAGTACTTC; CDR3: CSASFSGVSYEQYF
V: TRBV19; D: -; size: few; J: TRBJ2-5; DNA: TGTGCCAGTAGCGGGAGCAAAACAGAGACCCAGTACTTC; CDR3: CASSGSKTETQYF
V: TRBV6-2/TRBV6-3; D: TRBD2; size: -; J: TRBJ2-7; DNA: TGTGCCAGCAGTGAATCCTTTCTAGCGGGAGGATCAGGCGAGCAGTACTTC; CDR3: CASSESFLAGGSGEQYF
V: TRBV24-1; D: -; size: -; J: TRBJ2-2; DNA: TGTGCCACCAGTGATGAGAGGTCGTTTGGAACCGGGGAGCTGTTTTTT; CDR3: CATSDERSFGTGELFF
V: TRBV7-3; D: -; size: -; J: TRBJ2-5; DNA: TGTGCCAGCAGCATGACACACCAAGAGACCCAGTACTTC; CDR3: CASSMTHQETQYF
V: TRBV21-1; D: -; size: -; J: TRBJ2-1; DNA: TGTGCCAGCAGCAAAGTGTCGGGGGGGCAGTTCTTC; CDR3: CASSKVSGGQFF
V: TRBV7-6; D: TRBD2; size: -; J: TRBJ2-7; DNA: TGTGCCAGCAGCTTACTAGCGGCGGGGGAGCAGTACTTC; CDR3: CASSLLAAGEQYF
V: TRBV5-1; D: -; size: -; J: TRBJ2-2; DNA: TGCGCCAGCAAAACGGGGTCCCCCGGGAGCGCCGGGGAGCTGTTTTTT; CDR3: CASKTGSPGSAGELFF
V: TRBV6-2/TRBV6-3; D: -; size: -; J: TRBJ2-1; DNA: TGTGCCAGCAGTGAGCAGGAATTAGGTGAGCAGTTCTTC; CDR3: CASSEQELGEQFF
V: TRBV12-3/TRBV12-4; D: -; size: -; J: TRBJ1-6; DNA: TGTGCCAGCAGTTTACGGCTGAGGGGCGCCTATAATTCACCCCTCCACTTT; CDR3: CASSLRLRGAYNSPLHF
V: TRBV3-1; D: -; size: -; J: TRBJ2-4; DNA: TGTGCCAACAGCCAGCTCCAGGGAAACATTCAGTACTTC; CDR3: CANSQLQGNIQYF
V: TRBV5-4; D: -; size: -; J: TRBJ2-1; DNA: TGTGCCAGCAGCTTCGGGTCCCGTGGGTCCCGGAGCAATGAGCAGTTCTTC; CDR3: CASSFGSRGSRSNEQFF
V: TRBV11-1; D: -; size: -; J: TRBJ2-7; DNA: TGTGCCAGCAGCCGGACGGGCTACTCCTACGAGCAGTACTTC; CDR3: CASSRTGYSYEQYF
V: TRBV2; D: TRBD1; size: -; J: TRBJ1-2; DNA: TGTGCCAGCAGCGCAACAGGGGGCGACTATGGCTACACCTTC; CDR3: CASSATGGDYGYTF
V: TRBV12-3/TRBV12-4; D: TRBD2; size: -; J: TRBJ2-7; DNA: TGTGCCAGCAGCCCGGGACTAGCGGGACTCCACGAGCAGTACTTC; CDR3: CASSPGLAGLHEQYF
V: TRBV2; D: TRBD2; size: -; J: TRBJ2-1; DNA: TGTGCCAGCAGTGAATTAGCTAGCGGGATAAATGAGCAGTTCTTC; CDR3: CASSELASGINEQFF
V: TRBV9; D: TRBD2; size: -; J: TRBJ2-7; DNA: TGTGCCAGCAGCGTAGGTATTGTAGCGGGTCTTTACGAGCAGTACTTC; CDR3: CASSVGIVAGLYEQYF
V: TRBV19; D: TRBD2; size: -; J: TRBJ2-7; DNA: TGTGCCAGTAGTATGGGGGGCTTTAGCGGGACCGACGAGCAGTACTTC; CDR3: CASSMGGFSGTDEQYF
V: TRBV20-1; D: TRBD2; size: -; J: TRBJ2-5; DNA: TGCAGTGCTCAAGCGGGAGGGCCGGCAGAGACCCGGTACTTC; CDR3: CSAQAGGPAETRYF